The clone carrying this T cell receptor (beta chain) was seen just once. The data were obtained in a study of blood T cell repertoires in COVID-19. CDR1 and CDR2 (germline): SGHAT, FQNNGV. CDR3 length equals 17 residues. Trimming took 5 bases from V and 7 from J; bases not matched to a gene: 14. Seattle's cohort entered during active infection and was followed longitudinally. Profiled with immunoSEQ multiplex PCR; TCRdb holds only in-frame clones, not every one. This sample yields some 150,000 clones, of which approximately 80% are seen a single time; roughly an eighth belongs to the top ten. The source is a woman aged 60-75 years with COVID-19, enrolled during active disease. The chain recombines TRBV11-2 with TRBJ1-4, with 9 bases lining up with TRBD1. Sample: peripheral blood. The CDR3 loop reads CASSVTDRGLLGEKLFF. The CDR3 coding sequence is TGTGCCAGCAGCGTAACGGACAGGGGACTCCTTGGTGAAAAACTGTTTTTT.